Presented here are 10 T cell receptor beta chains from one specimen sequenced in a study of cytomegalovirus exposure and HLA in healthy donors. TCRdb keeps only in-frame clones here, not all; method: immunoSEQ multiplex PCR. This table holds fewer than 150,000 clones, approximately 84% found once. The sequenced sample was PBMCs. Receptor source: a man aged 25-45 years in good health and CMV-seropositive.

CDR3 DNA: TGTGCCAGCAGTGATACGGTGAATCAGCCCCAGCATTTT. Translated, it gives CASSDTVNQPQHF. V and J are TRBV6-1 and TRBJ1-5, with D unclear. The germline V gene encodes CDR1 MNHNS and CDR2 SASEGT. This CDR3 has 13 residues. Trimming took off 3 bases at V and 4 bases at J, with 7 bases between the two ends.

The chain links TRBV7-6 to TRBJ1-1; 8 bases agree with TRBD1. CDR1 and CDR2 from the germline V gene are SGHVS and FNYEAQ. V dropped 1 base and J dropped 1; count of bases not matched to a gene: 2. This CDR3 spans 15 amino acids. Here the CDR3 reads CASSLGQGQNTEAFF. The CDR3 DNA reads TGTGCCAGCAGCTTAGGACAGGGGCAGAACACTGAAGCTTTCTTT.

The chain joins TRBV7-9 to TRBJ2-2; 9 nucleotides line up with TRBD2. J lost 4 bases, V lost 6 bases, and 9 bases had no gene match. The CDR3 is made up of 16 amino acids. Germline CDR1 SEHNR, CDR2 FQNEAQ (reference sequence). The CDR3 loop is CASRLGLAGITGELFF. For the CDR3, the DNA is TGTGCCAGCAGACTGGGGCTAGCGGGAATCACCGGGGAGCTGTTTTTT.

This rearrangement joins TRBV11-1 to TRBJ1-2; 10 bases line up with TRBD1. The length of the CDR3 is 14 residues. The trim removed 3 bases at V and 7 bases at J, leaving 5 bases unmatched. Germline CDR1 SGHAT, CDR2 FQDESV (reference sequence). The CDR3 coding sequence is TGTGCCAGCAGCTTCGCAGGGACAGGGGTTGGCTACACCTTC. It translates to CASSFAGTGVGYTF.

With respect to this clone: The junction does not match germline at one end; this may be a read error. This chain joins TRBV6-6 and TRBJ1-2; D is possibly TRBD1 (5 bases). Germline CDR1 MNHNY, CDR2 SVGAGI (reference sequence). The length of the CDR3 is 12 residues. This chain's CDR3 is CASTLPDSVRVF. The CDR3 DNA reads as TGTGCCAGCACCCTCCCCGACAGCGTAAGGGTTTTC.

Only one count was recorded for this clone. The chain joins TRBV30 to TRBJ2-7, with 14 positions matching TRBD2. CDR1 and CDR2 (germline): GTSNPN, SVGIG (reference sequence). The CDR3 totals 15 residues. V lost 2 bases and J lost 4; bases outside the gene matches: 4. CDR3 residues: CAWSPGTSGSYEQYF. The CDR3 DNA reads TGTGCCTGGAGTCCCGGGACTAGCGGGAGTTACGAGCAGTACTTC.

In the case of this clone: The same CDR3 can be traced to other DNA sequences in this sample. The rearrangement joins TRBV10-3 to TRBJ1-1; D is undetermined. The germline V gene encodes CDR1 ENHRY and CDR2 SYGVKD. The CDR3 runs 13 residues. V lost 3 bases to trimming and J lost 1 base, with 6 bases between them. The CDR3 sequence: CAISDRGNTEAFF. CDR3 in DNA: TGTGCCATCAGTGACCGGGGGAACACTGAAGCTTTCTTT.

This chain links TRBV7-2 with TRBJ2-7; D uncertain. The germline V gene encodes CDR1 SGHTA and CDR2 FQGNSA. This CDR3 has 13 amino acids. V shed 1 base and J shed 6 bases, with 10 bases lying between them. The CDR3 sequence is CASSLVEVGEQYF. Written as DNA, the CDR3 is TGTGCCAGCAGCTTAGTCGAGGTAGGCGAGCAGTACTTC.

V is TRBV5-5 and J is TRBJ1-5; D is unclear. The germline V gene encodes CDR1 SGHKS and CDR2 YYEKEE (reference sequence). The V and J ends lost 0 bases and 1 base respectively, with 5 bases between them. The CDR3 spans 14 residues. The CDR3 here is CASSLETSNQPQHF. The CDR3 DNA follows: TGTGCCAGCAGCTTGGAGACAAGCAATCAGCCCCAGCATTTT.

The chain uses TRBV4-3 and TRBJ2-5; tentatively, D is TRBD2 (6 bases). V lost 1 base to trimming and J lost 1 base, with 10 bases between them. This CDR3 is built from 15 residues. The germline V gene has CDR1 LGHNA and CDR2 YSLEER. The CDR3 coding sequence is TGCGCCAGCAGCCAAGGGCTAGCGATCCAAGAGACCCAGTACTTC. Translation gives CASSQGLAIQETQYF.